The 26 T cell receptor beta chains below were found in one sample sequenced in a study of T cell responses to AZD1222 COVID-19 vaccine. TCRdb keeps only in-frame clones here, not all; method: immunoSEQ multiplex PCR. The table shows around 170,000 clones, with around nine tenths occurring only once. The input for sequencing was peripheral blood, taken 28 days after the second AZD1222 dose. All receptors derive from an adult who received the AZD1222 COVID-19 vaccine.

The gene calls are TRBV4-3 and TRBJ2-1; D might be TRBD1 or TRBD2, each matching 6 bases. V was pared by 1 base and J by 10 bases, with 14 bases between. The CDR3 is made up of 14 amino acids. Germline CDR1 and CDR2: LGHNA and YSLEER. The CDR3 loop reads CASSQAVGGREQFF. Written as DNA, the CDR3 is TGCGCCAGCAGCCAAGCGGTGGGGGGCAGGGAGCAGTTCTTC.

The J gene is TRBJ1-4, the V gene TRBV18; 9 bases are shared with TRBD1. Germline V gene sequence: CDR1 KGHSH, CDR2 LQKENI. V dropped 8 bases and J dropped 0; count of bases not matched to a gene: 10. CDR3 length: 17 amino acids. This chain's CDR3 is CASTRDRDQATNEKLFF. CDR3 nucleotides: TGTGCCAGCACCCGGGACAGGGATCAAGCAACTAATGAAAAACTGTTTTTT.

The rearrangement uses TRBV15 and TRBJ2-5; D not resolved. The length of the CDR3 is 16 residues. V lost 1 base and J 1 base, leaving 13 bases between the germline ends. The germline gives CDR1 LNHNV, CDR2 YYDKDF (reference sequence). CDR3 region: CATSRGSQAAQETQYF. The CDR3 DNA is TGTGCCACCAGCAGAGGCTCTCAGGCAGCCCAAGAGACCCAGTACTTC.

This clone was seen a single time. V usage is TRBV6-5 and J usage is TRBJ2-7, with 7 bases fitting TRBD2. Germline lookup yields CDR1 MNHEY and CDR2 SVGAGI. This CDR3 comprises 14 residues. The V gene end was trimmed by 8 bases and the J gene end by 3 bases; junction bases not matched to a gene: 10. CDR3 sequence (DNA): TGTGCCAGCGGGGAGGGGCCGGCATTCTACGAGCAGTACTTC. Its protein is CASGEGPAFYEQYF.

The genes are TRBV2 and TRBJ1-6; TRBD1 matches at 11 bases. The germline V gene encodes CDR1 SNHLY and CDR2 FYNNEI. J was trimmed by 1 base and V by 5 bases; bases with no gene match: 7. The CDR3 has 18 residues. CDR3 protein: CASSRTGGASSYNSPLHF. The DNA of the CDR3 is TGTGCCAGCAGTCGGACAGGGGGCGCCAGTTCCTATAATTCACCCCTCCACTTT.

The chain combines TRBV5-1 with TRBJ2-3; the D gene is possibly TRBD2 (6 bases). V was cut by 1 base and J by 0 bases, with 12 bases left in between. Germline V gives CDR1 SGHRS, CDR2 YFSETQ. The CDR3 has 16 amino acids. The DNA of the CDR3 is TGCGCCAGCAGCTTGTTGGGTAGCGGTAGCACAGATACGCAGTATTTT. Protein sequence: CASSLLGSGSTDTQYF.

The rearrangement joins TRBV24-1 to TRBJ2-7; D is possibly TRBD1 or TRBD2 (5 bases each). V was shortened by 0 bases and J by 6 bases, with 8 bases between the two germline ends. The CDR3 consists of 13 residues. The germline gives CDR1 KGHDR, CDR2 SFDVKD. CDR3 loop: CATSDLQGPEQYF. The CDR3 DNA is TGTGCCACCAGTGATTTGCAGGGACCCGAGCAGTACTTC.

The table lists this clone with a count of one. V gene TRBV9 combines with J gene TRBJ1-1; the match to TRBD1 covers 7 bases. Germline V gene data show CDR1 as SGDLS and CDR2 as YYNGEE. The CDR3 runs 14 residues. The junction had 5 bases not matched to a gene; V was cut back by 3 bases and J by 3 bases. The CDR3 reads CASSARDSYTEAFF. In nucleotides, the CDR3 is TGTGCCAGCAGCGCCCGGGACAGTTACACTGAAGCTTTCTTT.

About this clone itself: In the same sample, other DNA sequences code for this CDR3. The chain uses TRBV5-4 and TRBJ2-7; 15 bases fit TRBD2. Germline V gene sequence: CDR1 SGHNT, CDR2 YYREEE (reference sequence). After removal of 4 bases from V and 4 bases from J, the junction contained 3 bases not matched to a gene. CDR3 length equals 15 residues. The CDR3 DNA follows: TGTGCCAGCAGCCAGGGACTAGCGGGAGGATACGAGCAGTACTTC. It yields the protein CASSQGLAGGYEQYF.

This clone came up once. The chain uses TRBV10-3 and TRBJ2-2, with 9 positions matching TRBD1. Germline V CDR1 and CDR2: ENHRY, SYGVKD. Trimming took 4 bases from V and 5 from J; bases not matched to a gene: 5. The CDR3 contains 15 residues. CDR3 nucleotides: TGTGCCATCAGTGTGGGACAGGGAGGAACCGGGGAGCTGTTTTTT. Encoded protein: CAISVGQGGTGELFF.

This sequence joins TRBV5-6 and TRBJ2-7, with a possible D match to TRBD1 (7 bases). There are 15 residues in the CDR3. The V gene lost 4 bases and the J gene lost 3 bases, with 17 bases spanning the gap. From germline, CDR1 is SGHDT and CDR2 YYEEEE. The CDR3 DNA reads TGTGCCAGCAGCCGACAGGGACTCGATTACTACGAGCAGTACTTC. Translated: CASSRQGLDYYEQYF. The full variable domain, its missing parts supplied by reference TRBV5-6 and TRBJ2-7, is DAGVTQSPTHLIKTRGQQVTLRCSPKSGHDTVSWYQQALGQGPQFIFQYYEEEERQRGNFPDRFSGHQFPNYSSELNVNALLLGDSALYLCASSRQGLDYYEQYFGPGTRLTVT.

The CDR3 spells CASSYPLGAGQRGYNEQFF. The CDR3 coding sequence is TGTGCCAGCAGTTACCCACTCGGGGCAGGGCAAAGGGGTTACAATGAGCAGTTCTTC. The J gene is TRBJ2-1, the V gene TRBV6-2 or TRBV6-3; D is perhaps TRBD1 or TRBD2 (5 bases each). The CDR3 runs 19 residues. Germline CDR1 MNHEY, CDR2 SVGEGT. The germline V and J ends were trimmed by 2 bases and 4 bases, with 24 bases remaining between them.

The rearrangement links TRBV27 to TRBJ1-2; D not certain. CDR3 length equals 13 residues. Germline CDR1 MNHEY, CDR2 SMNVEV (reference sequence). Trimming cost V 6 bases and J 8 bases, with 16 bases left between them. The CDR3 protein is CASSPSAAWGYTF. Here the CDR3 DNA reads TGTGCCAGCAGCCCCTCCGCGGCTTGGGGCTACACCTTC.

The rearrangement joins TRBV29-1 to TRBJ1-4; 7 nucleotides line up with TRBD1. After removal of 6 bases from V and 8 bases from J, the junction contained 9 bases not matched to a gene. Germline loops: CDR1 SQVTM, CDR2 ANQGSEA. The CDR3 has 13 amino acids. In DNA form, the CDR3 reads TGCAGCGTCTTCGACAGGGAAGGCGAAAAACTGTTTTTT. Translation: CSVFDREGEKLFF.

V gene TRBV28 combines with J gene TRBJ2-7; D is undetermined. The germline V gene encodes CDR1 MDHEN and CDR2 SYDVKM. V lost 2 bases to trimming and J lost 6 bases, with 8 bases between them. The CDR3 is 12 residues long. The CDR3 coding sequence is TGTGCCAGCAGTTTAGGGCAATTCGAGCAGTACTTC. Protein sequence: CASSLGQFEQYF.

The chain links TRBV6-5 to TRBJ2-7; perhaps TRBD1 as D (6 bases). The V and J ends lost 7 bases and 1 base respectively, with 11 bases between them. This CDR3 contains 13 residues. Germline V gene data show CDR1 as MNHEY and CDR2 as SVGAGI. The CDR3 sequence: CASTAGTSYEQYF. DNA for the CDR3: TGTGCCAGCACCGCCGGGACATCCTACGAGCAGTACTTC.

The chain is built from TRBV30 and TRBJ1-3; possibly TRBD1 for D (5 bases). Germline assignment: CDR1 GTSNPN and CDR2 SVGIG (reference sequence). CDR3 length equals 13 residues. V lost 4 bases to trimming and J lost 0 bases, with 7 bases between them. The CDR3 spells CAWTRVSGNTIYF. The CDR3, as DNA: TGTGCCTGGACCAGGGTCTCTGGAAACACCATATATTTT.

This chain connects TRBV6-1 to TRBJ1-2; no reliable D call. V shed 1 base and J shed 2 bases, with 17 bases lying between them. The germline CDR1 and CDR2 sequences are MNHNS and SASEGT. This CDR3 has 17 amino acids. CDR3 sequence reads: CASSEGWAEAKNYGYTF. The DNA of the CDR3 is TGTGCCAGCAGTGAAGGATGGGCAGAGGCAAAGAACTATGGCTACACCTTC.

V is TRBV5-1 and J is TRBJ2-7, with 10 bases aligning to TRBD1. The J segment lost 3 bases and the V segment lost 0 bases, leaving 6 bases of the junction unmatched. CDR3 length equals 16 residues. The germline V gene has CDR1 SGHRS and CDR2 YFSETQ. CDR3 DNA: TGCGCCAGCAGCTTGGCCCGTGGACAGGGGGGCTACGAGCAGTACTTC. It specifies CASSLARGQGGYEQYF.

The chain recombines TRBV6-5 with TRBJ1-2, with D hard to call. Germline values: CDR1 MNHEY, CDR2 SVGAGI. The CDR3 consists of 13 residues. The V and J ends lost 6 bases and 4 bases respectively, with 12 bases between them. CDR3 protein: CASSRGQVYGYTF. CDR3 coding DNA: TGTGCCAGCAGCCGTGGGCAGGTCTATGGCTACACCTTC.

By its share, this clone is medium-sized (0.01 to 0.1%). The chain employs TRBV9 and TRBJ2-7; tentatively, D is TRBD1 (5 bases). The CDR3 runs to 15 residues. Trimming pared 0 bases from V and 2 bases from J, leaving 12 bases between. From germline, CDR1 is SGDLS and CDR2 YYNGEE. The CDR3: CASSVAAGSAYEQYF. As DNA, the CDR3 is TGTGCCAGCAGCGTAGCAGCAGGGTCCGCCTACGAGCAGTACTTC.

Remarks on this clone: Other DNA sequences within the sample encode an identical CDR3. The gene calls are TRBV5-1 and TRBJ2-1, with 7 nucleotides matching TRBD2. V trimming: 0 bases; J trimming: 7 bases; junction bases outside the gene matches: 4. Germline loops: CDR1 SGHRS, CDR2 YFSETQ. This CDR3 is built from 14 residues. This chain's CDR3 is CASSLGMGGNEQFF. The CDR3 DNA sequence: TGCGCCAGCAGCTTGGGCATGGGGGGGAATGAGCAGTTCTTC. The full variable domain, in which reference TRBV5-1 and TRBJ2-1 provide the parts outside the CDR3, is KAGVTQTPRYLIKTRGQQVTLSCSPISGHRSVSWYQQTPGQGLQFLFEYFSETQRNKGNFPGRFSGRQFSNSRSEMNVSTLELGDSALYLCASSLGMGGNEQFFGPGTRLTVL.

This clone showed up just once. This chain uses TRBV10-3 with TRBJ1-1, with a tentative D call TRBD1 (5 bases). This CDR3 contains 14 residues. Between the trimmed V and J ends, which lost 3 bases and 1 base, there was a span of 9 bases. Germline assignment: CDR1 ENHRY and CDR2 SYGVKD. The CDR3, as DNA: TGTGCCATCAGTGATCCAGGGACGAACACTGAAGCTTTCTTT. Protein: CAISDPGTNTEAFF.

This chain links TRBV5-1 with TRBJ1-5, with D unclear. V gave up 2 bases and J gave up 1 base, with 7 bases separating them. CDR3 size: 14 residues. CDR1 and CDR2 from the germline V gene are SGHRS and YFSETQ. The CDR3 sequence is CASSLVGSNQPQHF. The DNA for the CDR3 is TGCGCCAGCAGCTTAGTAGGCAGCAATCAGCCCCAGCATTTT.

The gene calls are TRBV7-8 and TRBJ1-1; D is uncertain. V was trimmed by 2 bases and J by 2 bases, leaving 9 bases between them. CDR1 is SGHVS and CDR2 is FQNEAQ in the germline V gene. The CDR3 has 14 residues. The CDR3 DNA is TGTGCCAGCAGCTTAAGGCAGGAAAACACTGAAGCTTTCTTT. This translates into CASSLRQENTEAFF.

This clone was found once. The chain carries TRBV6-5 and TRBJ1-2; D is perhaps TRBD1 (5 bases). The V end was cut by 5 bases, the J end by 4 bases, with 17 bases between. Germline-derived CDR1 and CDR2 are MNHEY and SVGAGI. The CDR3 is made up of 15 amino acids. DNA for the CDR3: TGTGCCAGCAGTACCGTAGAGGGACGTGGCTATGGCTACACCTTC. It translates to CASSTVEGRGYGYTF.